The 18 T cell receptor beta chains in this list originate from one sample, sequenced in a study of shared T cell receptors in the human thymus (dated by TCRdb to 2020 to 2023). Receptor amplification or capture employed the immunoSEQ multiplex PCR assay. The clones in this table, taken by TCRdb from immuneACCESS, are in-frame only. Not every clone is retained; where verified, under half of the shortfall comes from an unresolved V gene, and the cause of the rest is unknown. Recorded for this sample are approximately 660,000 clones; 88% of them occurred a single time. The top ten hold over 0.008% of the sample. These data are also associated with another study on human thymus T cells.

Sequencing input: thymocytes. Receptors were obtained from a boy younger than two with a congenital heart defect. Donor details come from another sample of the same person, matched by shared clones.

The CDR3 nucleotides are TGCAGCGTTCGCCAAGGACAGGGCTCCTACGAGCAGTACTTC. This encodes CSVRQGQGSYEQYF. This chain connects TRBV29-1 to TRBJ2-7, with 8 bases matching TRBD1. CDR1 is SQVTM and CDR2 is ANQGSEA in the germline V gene. Trimming took 5 bases from V and 0 from J; bases not matched to a gene: 6. CDR3 length equals 14 residues.

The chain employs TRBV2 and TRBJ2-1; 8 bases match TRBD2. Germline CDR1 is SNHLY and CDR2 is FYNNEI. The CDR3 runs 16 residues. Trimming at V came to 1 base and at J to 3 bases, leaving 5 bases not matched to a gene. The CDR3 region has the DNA TGTGCCAGCAGTGAAGTCGGGACTAGTGTCTACAATGAGCAGTTCTTC. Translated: CASSEVGTSVYNEQFF.

DNA of the CDR3: TGTGCCAGCAGCTGGAGAACTAGCGGGAGAAAGGGAGATACGCAGTATTTT. This encodes CASSWRTSGRKGDTQYF. The chain couples TRBV13 to TRBJ2-3; 11 positions agree with TRBD2. The CDR3 sequence is 17 residues long. The junction had 11 bases not matched to a gene; V was cut back by 4 bases and J by 5 bases. Looked up from germline, CDR1 is PRHDT and CDR2 is FYEKMQ (reference sequence). Filled out from reference TRBV13 and TRBJ2-3, the complete variable domain reads AAGVIQSPRHLIKEKRETATLKCYPIPRHDTVYWYQQGPGQDPQFLISFYEKMQSDKGSIPDRFSAQQFSDYHSELNMSSLELGDSALYFCASSWRTSGRKGDTQYFGPGTRLTVL.

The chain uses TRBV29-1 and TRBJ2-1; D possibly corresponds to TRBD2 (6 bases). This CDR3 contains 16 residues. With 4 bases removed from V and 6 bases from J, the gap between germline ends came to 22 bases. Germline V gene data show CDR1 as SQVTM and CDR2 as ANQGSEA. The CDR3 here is CSVARGGSLVINEQFF. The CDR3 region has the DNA TGCAGCGTTGCCCGAGGAGGGAGTCTTGTGATCAATGAGCAGTTCTTC.

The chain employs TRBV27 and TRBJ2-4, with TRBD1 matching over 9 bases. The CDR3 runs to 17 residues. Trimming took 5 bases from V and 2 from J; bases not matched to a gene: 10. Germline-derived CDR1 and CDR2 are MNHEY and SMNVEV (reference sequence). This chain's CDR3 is CASSDSGQGRTKNIQYF. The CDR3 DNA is TGTGCCAGCAGTGATTCGGGACAGGGAAGGACCAAAAACATTCAGTACTTC.

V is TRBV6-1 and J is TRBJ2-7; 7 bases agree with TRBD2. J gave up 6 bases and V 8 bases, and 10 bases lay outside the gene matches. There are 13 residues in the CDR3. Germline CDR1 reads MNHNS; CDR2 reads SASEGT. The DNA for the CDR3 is TGTGCCAGCCTAAACGGACTAGTAGGCGAGCAGTACTTC. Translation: CASLNGLVGEQYF.

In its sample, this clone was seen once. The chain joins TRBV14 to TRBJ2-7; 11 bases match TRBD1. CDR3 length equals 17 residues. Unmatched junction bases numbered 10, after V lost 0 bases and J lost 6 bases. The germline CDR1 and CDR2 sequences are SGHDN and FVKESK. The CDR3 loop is CASSQDRMGQGDFEQYF. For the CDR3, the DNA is TGTGCCAGCAGCCAAGATCGGATGGGACAGGGGGACTTCGAGCAGTACTTC.

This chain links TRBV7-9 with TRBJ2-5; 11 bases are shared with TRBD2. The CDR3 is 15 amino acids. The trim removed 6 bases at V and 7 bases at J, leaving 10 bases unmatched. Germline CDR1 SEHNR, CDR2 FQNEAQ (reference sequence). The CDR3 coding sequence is TGTGCCAGCAGTCCAACTAGCGGGAGTTCTGGGACCCAGTACTTC. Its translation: CASSPTSGSSGTQYF.

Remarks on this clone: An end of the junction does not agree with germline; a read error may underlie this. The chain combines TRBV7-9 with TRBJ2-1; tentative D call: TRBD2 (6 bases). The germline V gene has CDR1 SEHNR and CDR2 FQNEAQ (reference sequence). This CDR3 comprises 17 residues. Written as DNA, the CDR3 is TGTGCCAGCAACTTAGTGGCGGGGTCGCTCACCGACAATGAGCAGTTCTTC. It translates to CASNLVAGSLTDNEQFF. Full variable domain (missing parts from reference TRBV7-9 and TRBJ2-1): DTGVSQNPRHKITKRGQNVTFRCDPISEHNRLYWYRQTLGQGPEFLTYFQNEAQLEKSRLLSDRFSAERPKGSFSTLEIQRTEQGDSAMYLCASNLVAGSLTDNEQFFGPGTRLTVL.

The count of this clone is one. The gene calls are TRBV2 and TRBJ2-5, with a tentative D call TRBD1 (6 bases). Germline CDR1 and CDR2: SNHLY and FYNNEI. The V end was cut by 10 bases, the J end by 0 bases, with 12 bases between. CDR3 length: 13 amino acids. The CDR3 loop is CATHEGDQETQYF. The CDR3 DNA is TGTGCCACCCACGAGGGGGACCAAGAGACCCAGTACTTC. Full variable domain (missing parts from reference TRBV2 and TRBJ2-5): EPEVTQTPSHQVTQMGQEVILRCVPISNHLYFYWYRQILGQKVEFLVSFYNNEISEKSEIFDDQFSVERPDGSNFTLKIRSTKLEDSAMYFCATHEGDQETQYFGPGTRLLVL.

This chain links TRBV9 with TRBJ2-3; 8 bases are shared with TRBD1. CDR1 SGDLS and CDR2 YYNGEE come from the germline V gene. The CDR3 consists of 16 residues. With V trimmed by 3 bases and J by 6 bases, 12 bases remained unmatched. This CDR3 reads CASSAPDRGSHDTQYF. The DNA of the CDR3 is TGTGCCAGCAGCGCCCCCGACAGGGGCAGTCACGATACGCAGTATTTT.

In DNA, the CDR3 is TGTGCCAGCAGTTCACCTAGCGGGAGGGCCTACAATGAGCAGTTCTTC. Translation: CASSSPSGRAYNEQFF. This chain uses TRBV27 with TRBJ2-1; 12 bases are a match to TRBD2. Germline trimming cut 4 bases from V and 2 bases from J; bases unmatched to any gene: 3. The germline V gene encodes CDR1 MNHEY and CDR2 SMNVEV (reference sequence). The CDR3 has 16 residues.

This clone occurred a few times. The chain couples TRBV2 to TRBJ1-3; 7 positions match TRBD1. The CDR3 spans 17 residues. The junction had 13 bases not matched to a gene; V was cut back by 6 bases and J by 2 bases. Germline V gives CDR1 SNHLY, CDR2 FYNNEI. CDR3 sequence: CASSAHSDRVPGNTIYF. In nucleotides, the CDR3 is TGTGCCAGCAGCGCTCACTCCGACAGGGTCCCTGGAAACACCATATATTTT. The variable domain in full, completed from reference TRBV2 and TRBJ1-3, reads EPEVTQTPSHQVTQMGQEVILRCVPISNHLYFYWYRQILGQKVEFLVSFYNNEISEKSEIFDDQFSVERPDGSNFTLKIRSTKLEDSAMYFCASSAHSDRVPGNTIYFGEGSWLTVV.

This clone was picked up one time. The CDR3 sequence: CASSLSQSADTQYF. In nucleotides, the CDR3 is TGTGCCAGCAGCTTGTCTCAGTCTGCAGATACGCAGTATTTT. The chain is built from TRBV7-9 and TRBJ2-3; D is unresolved. CDR3 size: 14 residues. V was trimmed by 3 bases and J by 4 bases, leaving 11 bases between them. Germline CDR1 and CDR2: SEHNR and FQNEAQ (reference sequence).

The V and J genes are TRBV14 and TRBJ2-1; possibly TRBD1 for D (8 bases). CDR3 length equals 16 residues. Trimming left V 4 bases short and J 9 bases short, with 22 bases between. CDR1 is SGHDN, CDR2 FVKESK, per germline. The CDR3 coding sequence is TGTGCCAGCAGCCTCAGGGGGCGGGAGTGGGGGCGTGAGCAGTTCTTC. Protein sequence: CASSLRGREWGREQFF.

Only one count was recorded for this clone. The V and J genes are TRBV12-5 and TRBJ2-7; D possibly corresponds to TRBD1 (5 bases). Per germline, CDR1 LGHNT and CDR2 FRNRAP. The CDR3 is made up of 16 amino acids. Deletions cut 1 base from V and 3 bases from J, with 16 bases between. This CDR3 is CASGLDTSGRVYEQYF. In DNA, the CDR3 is TGTGCTAGTGGTTTGGACACCAGTGGCAGGGTCTACGAGCAGTACTTC.

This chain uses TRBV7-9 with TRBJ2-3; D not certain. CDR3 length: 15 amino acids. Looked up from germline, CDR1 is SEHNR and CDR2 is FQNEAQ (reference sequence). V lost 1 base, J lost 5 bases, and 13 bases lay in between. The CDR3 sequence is CASSLGHQAIDTQYF. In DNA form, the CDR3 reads TGTGCCAGCAGCTTAGGCCACCAAGCCATAGATACGCAGTATTTT.

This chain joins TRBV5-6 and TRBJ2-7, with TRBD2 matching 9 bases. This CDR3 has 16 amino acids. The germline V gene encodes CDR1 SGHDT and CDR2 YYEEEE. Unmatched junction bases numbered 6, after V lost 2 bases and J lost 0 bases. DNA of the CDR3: TGTGCCAGCAGCTTATTCGGCGGGAGGGCCTCCTACGAGCAGTACTTC. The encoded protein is CASSLFGGRASYEQYF.